These T cell receptor beta chains were read from a single sample in a study of beta chain features in type 1 diabetes. Generated by immunoSEQ multiplex PCR, the TCRdb table keeps only in-frame clones and is missing some. This table holds some 410,000 clones, about 14% found once. The sequenced material came from naive CD4+ T cells from blood. These receptors were collected from a man between 25 and 39 years old in good health. Both conserved end residues are trimmed from each CDR3. A D gene is named only where the DNA matches it firmly.

j_call: TRBJ2-5; v_call: TRBV29-1; d_call: TRBD2; cdr3_aa: SVDRAREGTQY
j_call: TRBJ2-3; v_call: TRBV9; d_call: TRBD2; cdr3_aa: ASSVTGGPLDTQY
j_call: TRBJ2-1; v_call: TRBV7-9; d_call: -; cdr3_aa: ASRVSLSGLEGYNEQF
j_call: TRBJ2-5; v_call: TRBV5-5; d_call: -; cdr3_aa: ASSFTGSQETQY
j_call: TRBJ2-5; v_call: TRBV4-1; d_call: -; cdr3_aa: ASSQDRPGETQY
j_call: TRBJ1-2; v_call: TRBV7-9; d_call: -; cdr3_aa: ASSLDIAGYT
j_call: TRBJ2-3; v_call: TRBV5-4; d_call: -; cdr3_aa: ASSLSGRGIGDTQY
j_call: TRBJ1-1; v_call: TRBV7-2; d_call: -; cdr3_aa: ASTLTRGWNTEAF
j_call: TRBJ2-3; v_call: TRBV9; d_call: -; cdr3_aa: ASSVDGTFTDTQY
j_call: TRBJ2-5; v_call: TRBV29-1; d_call: -; cdr3_aa: SVARGETQY
j_call: TRBJ1-3; v_call: TRBV10-3; d_call: TRBD1; cdr3_aa: AISESGQGTGNTIY
j_call: TRBJ1-6; v_call: TRBV4-1; d_call: TRBD1; cdr3_aa: ASSQRDSLRARNSPLH
j_call: TRBJ2-2; v_call: TRBV7-2; d_call: -; cdr3_aa: ASRPLGTSNTGELF
j_call: TRBJ2-2; v_call: TRBV9; d_call: -; cdr3_aa: ASSVEPGGGELF
j_call: TRBJ1-1; v_call: TRBV12-5; d_call: -; cdr3_aa: ASGLSGMNTEAF
j_call: TRBJ1-3; v_call: TRBV9; d_call: -; cdr3_aa: ASSVEDLSGNTIY
j_call: TRBJ1-5; v_call: TRBV5-4; d_call: TRBD1; cdr3_aa: ASSLRDRGGDQPQH
j_call: TRBJ2-7; v_call: TRBV11-2; d_call: -; cdr3_aa: ASSLGVSLYEQY
j_call: TRBJ2-3; v_call: TRBV5-1; d_call: -; cdr3_aa: ASSLGMAGPTDTQY
j_call: TRBJ2-7; v_call: TRBV7-2; d_call: -; cdr3_aa: ASSLVQGGAYEQY
j_call: TRBJ1-2; v_call: TRBV11-2; d_call: -; cdr3_aa: ASSLHGRAQGYT
j_call: TRBJ2-5; v_call: TRBV7-6; d_call: -; cdr3_aa: ASSRIQETQY
j_call: TRBJ1-2; v_call: TRBV7-6; d_call: -; cdr3_aa: ASSPDMNYGYT
j_call: TRBJ1-6; v_call: TRBV7-9; d_call: TRBD1; cdr3_aa: ASSLGTGGAYSPLH
j_call: TRBJ2-3; v_call: TRBV7-2; d_call: -; cdr3_aa: ASSLASGNTDTQY
j_call: TRBJ2-3; v_call: TRBV2; d_call: TRBD2; cdr3_aa: ASSGLVRLAGGPPMAQY
j_call: TRBJ1-5; v_call: TRBV30; d_call: -; cdr3_aa: AWSRMGGNQPQH
j_call: TRBJ1-1; v_call: TRBV7-2; d_call: -; cdr3_aa: ASSLANVGDTEAF
j_call: TRBJ2-5; v_call: TRBV4-1; d_call: -; cdr3_aa: ASSQDRGWDSKETQY
j_call: TRBJ2-1; v_call: TRBV5-4; d_call: TRBD2; cdr3_aa: ASSLSLAGRVSGNEQF
j_call: TRBJ2-3; v_call: TRBV10-3; d_call: TRBD1; cdr3_aa: AIQGAVTDTQY
j_call: TRBJ2-2; v_call: TRBV6-1; d_call: -; cdr3_aa: ASRVTGELF
j_call: TRBJ1-4; v_call: TRBV30; d_call: -; cdr3_aa: AWSTTEGKLF
j_call: TRBJ1-2; v_call: TRBV14; d_call: -; cdr3_aa: ASSQEIQYGYT
j_call: TRBJ2-1; v_call: TRBV12-5; d_call: -; cdr3_aa: ASGLVGRPEQF
j_call: TRBJ2-4; v_call: TRBV29-1; d_call: -; cdr3_aa: SVLRDPKNIQY
j_call: TRBJ1-2; v_call: TRBV5-1; d_call: TRBD1; cdr3_aa: ASSLGEGARAYGYT
j_call: TRBJ2-1; v_call: TRBV13; d_call: TRBD2; cdr3_aa: ASNEAWTPGTSGRNEQF
j_call: TRBJ2-3; v_call: TRBV2; d_call: TRBD2; cdr3_aa: ASRLTSGRVGDTQY
j_call: TRBJ2-7; v_call: TRBV21-1; d_call: -; cdr3_aa: ASSKEGILVYEQY
j_call: TRBJ2-7; v_call: TRBV6-5; d_call: -; cdr3_aa: ASRRDTTSYEQY
j_call: TRBJ2-5; v_call: TRBV7-9; d_call: TRBD2; cdr3_aa: ASSLILAGGRETQY
j_call: TRBJ1-2; v_call: TRBV4-3; d_call: TRBD1; cdr3_aa: ASSQSGGGGYT
j_call: TRBJ2-5; v_call: TRBV18; d_call: TRBD2; cdr3_aa: ASSHPGTKKTQY